The T cell receptor beta chain described here comes from a study of shared clonotypes between healthy human individuals. Turning to the study itself: Donors were a couple of women and three men aged 18 to 49.

In the study's own analysis: There were no quality scores in the junction-only immunoSEQ sequences, so filtering differed. Clones were read by immunoSEQ multiplex PCR, and TCRdb kept only the in-frame ones, dropping some. Clonal size and the V and J genes are those of that table, whereas D and trimming came from the DNA. This table has 2 million to 2.5 million clones, about 92% appearing once. V lost 4 bases and J lost 2; bases outside the gene matches: 5. Germline values: CDR1 SGHVS, CDR2 FNYEAQ. The CDR3 spans 15 residues. The clonotype originates from a man aged 18 to 35 in good health. Some clones in this sample may be carry-over from other donors' samples. The rearrangement uses TRBV7-6 and TRBJ1-1, with 9 bases identical to TRBD1. The specimen was naive CD4+ T cells from PBMCs. Documented subset: CD45RA+ positively selected. The CDR3 sequence is CASSSGTGPNTEAFF. The CDR3 DNA reads TGTGCCAGCAGCTCAGGGACAGGGCCAAACACTGAAGCTTTCTTT.